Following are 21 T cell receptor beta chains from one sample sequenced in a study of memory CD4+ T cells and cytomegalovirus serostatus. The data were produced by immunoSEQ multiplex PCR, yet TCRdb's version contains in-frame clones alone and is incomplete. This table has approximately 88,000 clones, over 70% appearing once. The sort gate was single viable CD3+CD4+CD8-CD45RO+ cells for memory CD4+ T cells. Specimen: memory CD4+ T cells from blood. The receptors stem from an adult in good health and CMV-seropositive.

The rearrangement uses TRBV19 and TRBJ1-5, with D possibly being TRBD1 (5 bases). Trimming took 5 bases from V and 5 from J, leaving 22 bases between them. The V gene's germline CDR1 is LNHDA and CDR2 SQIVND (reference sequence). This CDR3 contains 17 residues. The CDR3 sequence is CASSSPPGQGIDQPQHF. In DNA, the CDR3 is TGTGCCAGTAGTTCCCCCCCAGGGCAGGGTATTGATCAGCCCCAGCATTTT.

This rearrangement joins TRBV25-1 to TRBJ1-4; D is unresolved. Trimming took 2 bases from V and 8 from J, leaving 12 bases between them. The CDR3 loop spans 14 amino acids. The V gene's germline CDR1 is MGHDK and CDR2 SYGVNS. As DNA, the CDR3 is TGTGCCAGCAGTGAAGTCCTAGGGCGGGAAAAACTGTTTTTT. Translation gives CASSEVLGREKLFF.

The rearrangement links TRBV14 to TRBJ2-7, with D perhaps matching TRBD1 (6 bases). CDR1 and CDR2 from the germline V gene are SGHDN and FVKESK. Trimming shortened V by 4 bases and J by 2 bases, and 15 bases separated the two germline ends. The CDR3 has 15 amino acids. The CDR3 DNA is TGTGCCAGCAGCCTAACGACAGGACCCACCTACGAGCAGTACTTC. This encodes CASSLTTGPTYEQYF.

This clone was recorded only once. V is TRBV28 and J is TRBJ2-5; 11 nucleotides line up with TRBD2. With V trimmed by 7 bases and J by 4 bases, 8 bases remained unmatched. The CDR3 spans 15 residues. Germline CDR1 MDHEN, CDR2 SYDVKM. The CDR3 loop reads CASTETSGILETQYF. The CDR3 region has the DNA TGTGCCAGCACGGAGACTAGCGGGATCTTAGAGACCCAGTACTTC.

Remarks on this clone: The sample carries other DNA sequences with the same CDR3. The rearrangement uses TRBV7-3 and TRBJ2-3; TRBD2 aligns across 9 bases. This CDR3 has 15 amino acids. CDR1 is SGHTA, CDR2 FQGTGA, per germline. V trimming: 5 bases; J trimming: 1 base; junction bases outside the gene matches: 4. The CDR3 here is CASSPRTSGTDTQYF. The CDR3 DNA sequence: TGTGCCAGCAGCCCCAGGACTAGCGGCACAGATACGCAGTATTTT.

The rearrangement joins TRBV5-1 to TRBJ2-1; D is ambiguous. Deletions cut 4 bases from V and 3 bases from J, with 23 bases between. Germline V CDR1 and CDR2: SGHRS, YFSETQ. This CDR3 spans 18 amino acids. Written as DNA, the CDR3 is TGCGCCAGCAGCCCCCTTGGCCTTTCTCGGGCTTACTACAATGAGCAGTTCTTC. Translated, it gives CASSPLGLSRAYYNEQFF.

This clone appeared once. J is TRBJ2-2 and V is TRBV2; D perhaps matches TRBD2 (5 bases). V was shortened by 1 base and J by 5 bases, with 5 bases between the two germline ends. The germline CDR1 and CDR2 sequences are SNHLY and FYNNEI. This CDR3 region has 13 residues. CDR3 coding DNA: TGTGCCAGCAGTGAAGGAGGGACCGGGGAGCTGTTTTTT. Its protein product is CASSEGGTGELFF.

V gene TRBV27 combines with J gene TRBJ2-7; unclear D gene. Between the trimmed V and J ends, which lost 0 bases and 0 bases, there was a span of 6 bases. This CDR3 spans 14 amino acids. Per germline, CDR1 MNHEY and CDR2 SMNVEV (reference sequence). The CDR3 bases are TGTGCCAGCAGTTTATCGTTTAGCTCCTACGAGCAGTACTTC. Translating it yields CASSLSFSSYEQYF.

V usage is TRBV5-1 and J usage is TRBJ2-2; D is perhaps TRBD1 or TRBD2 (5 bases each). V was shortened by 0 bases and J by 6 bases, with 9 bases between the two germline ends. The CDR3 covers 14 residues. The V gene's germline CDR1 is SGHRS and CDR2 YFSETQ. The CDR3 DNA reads TGCGCCAGCAGCTTGGAAAGGGGAGCCGGGGAGCTGTTTTTT. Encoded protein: CASSLERGAGELFF.

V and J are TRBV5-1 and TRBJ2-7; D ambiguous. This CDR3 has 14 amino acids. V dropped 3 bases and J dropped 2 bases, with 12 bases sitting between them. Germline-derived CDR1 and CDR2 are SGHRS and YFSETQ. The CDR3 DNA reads TGCGCCAGCAGCTCCAGTCTATCCCCCTACGAGCAGTACTTC. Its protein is CASSSSLSPYEQYF.

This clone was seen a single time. CDR3 in DNA: TGTGCCAGCAGCTACGGACAGGGGGCTACGTACGAGCAGTACTTC. It translates to CASSYGQGATYEQYF. The rearrangement joins TRBV6-1 to TRBJ2-7; 11 bases agree with TRBD1. V lost 6 bases and J lost 4; bases outside the gene matches: 8. The CDR3 runs 15 residues. From germline, CDR1 is MNHNS and CDR2 SASEGT.

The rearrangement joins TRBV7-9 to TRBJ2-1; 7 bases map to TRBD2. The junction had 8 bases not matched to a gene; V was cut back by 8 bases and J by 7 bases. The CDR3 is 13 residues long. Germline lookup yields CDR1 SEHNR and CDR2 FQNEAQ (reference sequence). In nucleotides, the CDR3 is TGTGCCAGCGGTGGGGGGGGGAGTAATGAGCAGTTCTTC. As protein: CASGGGGSNEQFF.

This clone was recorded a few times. The CDR3 nucleotides read TGTGCCAGCAGTGACCAAGGGGTCACCCAGTACTTC. Residues: CASSDQGVTQYF. This chain joins TRBV6-1 and TRBJ2-5, with D possibly TRBD1 on 5 matching bases. Looked up from germline, CDR1 is MNHNS and CDR2 is SASEGT. This CDR3 comprises 12 residues. The V gene lost 3 bases and the J gene lost 8 bases, with 10 bases spanning the gap.

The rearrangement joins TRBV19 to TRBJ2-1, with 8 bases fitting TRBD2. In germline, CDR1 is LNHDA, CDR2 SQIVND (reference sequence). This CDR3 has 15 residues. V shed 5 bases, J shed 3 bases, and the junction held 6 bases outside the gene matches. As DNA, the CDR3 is TGTGCCAGTAGTCAAACGGGGGGGGTCTACAATGAGCAGTTCTTC. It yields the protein CASSQTGGVYNEQFF.

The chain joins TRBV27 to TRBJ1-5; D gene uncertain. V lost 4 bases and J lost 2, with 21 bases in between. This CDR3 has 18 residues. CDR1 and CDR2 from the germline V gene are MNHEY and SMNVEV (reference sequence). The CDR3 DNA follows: TGTGCCAGCAGTTCGCACTCTTCGTATCCGAGGGGCAATCAGCCCCAGCATTTT. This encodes CASSSHSSYPRGNQPQHF.

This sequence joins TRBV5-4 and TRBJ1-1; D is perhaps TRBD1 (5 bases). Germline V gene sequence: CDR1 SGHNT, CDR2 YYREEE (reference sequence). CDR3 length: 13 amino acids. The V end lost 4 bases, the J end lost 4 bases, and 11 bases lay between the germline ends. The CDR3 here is CASSPAGLTEAFF. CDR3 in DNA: TGTGCCAGCAGCCCTGCAGGGCTCACTGAAGCTTTCTTT.

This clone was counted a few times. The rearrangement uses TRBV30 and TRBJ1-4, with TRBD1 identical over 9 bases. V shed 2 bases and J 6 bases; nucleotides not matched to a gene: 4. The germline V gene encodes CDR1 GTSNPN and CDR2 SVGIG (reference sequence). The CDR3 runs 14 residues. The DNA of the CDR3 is TGTGCCTGGAGTAAACAGGGGGCCGATGAAAAACTGTTTTTT. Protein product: CAWSKQGADEKLFF.

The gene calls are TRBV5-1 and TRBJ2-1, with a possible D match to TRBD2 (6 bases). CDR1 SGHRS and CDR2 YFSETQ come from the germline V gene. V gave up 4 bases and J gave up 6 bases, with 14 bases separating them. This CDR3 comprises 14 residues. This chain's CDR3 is CASSKGLAVNEQFF. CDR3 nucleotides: TGCGCCAGCAGCAAGGGACTCGCGGTCAATGAGCAGTTCTTC.

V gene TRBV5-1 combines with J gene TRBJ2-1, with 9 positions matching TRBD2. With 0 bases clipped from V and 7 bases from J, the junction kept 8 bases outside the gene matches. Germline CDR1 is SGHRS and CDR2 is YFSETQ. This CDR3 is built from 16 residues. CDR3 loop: CASSLAPGTSYNEQFF. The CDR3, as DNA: TGCGCCAGCAGCTTGGCCCCGGGGACTAGCTATAATGAGCAGTTCTTC.

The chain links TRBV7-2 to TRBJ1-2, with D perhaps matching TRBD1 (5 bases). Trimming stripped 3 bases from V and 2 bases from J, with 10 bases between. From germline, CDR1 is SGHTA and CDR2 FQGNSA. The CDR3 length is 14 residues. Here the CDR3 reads CASSLMQGNYGYTF. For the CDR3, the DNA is TGTGCCAGCAGCTTGATGCAGGGCAACTATGGCTACACCTTC. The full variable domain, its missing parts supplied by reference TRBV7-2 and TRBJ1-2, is GAGVSQSPSNKVTEKGKDVELRCDPISGHTALYWYRQSLGQGLEFLIYFQGNSAPDKSGLPSDRFSAERTGGSVSTLTIQRTQQEDSAVYLCASSLMQGNYGYTFGSGTRLTVV.

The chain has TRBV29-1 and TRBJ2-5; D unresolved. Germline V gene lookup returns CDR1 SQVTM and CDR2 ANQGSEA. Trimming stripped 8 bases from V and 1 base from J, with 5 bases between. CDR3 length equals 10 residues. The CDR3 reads CSWAQETQYF. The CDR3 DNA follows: TGCAGCTGGGCCCAAGAGACCCAGTACTTC.